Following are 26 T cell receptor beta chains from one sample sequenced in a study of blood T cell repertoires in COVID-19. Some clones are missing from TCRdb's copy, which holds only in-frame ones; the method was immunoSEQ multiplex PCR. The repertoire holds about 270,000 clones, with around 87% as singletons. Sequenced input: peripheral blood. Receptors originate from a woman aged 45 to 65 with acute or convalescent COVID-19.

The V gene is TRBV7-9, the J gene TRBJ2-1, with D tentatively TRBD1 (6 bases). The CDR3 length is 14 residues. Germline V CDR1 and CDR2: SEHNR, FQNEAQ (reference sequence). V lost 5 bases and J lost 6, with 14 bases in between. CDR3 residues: CASSTLGGGNEQFF. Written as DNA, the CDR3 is TGTGCCAGCAGCACCCTTGGGGGCGGCAATGAGCAGTTCTTC.

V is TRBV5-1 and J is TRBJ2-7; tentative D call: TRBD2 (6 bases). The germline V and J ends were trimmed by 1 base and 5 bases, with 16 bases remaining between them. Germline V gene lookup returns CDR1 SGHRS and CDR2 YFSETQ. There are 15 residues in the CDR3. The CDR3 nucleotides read TGCGCCAGCAGCTTGCTGGGGGGTAAATTGGACGAGCAGTACTTC. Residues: CASSLLGGKLDEQYF.

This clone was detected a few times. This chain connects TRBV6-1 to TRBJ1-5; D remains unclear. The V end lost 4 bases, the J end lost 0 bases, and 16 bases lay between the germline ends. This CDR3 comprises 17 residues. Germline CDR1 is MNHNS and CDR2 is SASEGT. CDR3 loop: CASSAILGLTSNQPQHF. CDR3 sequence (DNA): TGTGCCAGCAGTGCCATCCTGGGCCTCACTAGCAATCAGCCCCAGCATTTT.

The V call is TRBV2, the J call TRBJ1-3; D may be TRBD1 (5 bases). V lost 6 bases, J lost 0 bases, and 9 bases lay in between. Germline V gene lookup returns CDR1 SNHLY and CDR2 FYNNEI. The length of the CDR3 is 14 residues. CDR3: CASSRDFSGNTIYF. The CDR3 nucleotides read TGTGCCAGCAGCAGGGATTTCTCTGGAAACACCATATATTTT.

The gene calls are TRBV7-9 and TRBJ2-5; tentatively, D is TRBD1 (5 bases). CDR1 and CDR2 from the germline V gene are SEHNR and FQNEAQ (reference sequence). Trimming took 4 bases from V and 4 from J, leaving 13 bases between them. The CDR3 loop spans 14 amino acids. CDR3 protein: CASSSSGIIETQYF. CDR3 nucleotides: TGTGCCAGCAGCTCCTCAGGGATAATAGAGACCCAGTACTTC.

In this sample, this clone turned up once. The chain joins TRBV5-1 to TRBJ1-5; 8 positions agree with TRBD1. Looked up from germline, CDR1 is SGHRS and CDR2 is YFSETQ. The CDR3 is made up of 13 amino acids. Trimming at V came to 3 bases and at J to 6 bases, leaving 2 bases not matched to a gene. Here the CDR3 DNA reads TGCGCCAGCAGCTCACAGGGGGGTCAGCCCCAGCATTTT. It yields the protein CASSSQGGQPQHF.

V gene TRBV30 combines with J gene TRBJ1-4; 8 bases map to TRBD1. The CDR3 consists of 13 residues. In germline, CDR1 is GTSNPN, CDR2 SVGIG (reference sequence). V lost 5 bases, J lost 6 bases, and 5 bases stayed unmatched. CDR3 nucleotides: TGTGCCTGGGTTGACAGGGGAGATGAAAAACTGTTTTTT. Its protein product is CAWVDRGDEKLFF. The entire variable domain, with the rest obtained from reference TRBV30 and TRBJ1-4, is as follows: SQTIHQWPATLVQPVGSPLSLECTVEGTSNPNLYWYRQAAGRGLQLLFYSVGIGQISSEVPQNLSASRPQDRQFILSSKKLLLSDSGFYLCAWVDRGDEKLFFGSGTQLSVL.

The CDR3 sequence: CASSQVRDSPLHF. CDR3 nucleotides: TGTGCCAGCAGCCAAGTGAGGGATTCACCCCTCCACTTT. The V call is TRBV3-1 (or the pseudogene TRBV3-2), the J call TRBJ1-6, with D unresolved. The CDR3 has 13 amino acids. V was trimmed by 1 base and J by 8 bases, leaving 6 bases between them. Germline lookup yields CDR1 LGHDT and CDR2 YNNKEL (reference sequence).

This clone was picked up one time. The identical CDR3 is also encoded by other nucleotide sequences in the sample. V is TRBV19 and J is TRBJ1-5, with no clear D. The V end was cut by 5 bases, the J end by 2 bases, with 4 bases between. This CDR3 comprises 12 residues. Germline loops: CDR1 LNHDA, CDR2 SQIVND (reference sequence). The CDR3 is CASSQGNQPQHF. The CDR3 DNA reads TGTGCCAGTAGTCAGGGCAATCAGCCCCAGCATTTT. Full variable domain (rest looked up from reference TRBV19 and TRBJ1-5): DGGITQSPKYLFRKEGQNVTLSCEQNLNHDAMYWYRQDPGQGLRLIYYSQIVNDFQKGDIAEGYSVSREKKESFPLTVTSAQKNPTAFYLCASSQGNQPQHFGDGTRLSIL.

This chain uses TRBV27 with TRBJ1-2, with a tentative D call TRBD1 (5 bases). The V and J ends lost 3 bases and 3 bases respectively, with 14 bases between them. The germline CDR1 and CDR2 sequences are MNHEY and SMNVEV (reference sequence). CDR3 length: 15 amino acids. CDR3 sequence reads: CASSFAWGGHYGYTF. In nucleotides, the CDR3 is TGTGCCAGCAGTTTTGCCTGGGGGGGACACTATGGCTACACCTTC.

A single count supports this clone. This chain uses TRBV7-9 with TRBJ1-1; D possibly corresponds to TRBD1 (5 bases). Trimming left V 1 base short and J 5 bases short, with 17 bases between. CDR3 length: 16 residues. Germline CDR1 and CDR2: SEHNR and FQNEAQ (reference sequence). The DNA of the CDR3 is TGTGCCAGCAGCTTAGAGGTTGGCGGGGGAAGGACTGAAGCTTTCTTT. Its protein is CASSLEVGGGRTEAFF.

The CDR3 is CASSLGLAGVTGELFF. For the CDR3, the DNA is TGTGCCAGCAGCTTAGGACTAGCGGGAGTCACCGGGGAGCTGTTTTTT. The rearrangement joins TRBV5-4 to TRBJ2-2; 13 nucleotides line up with TRBD2. The germline gives CDR1 SGHNT, CDR2 YYREEE (reference sequence). The junction had 2 bases not matched to a gene; V was cut back by 2 bases and J by 4 bases. CDR3 size: 16 residues.

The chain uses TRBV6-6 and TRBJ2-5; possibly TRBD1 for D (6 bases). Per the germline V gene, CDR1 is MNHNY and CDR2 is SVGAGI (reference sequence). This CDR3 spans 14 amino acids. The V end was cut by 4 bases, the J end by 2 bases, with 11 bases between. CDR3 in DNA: TGTGCCAGCAGTTCACAGGGTTATCAAGAGACCCAGTACTTC. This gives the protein CASSSQGYQETQYF.

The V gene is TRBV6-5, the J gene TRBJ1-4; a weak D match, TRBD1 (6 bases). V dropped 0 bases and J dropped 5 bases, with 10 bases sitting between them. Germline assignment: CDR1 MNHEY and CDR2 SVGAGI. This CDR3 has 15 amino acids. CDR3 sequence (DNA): TGTGCCAGCAGTTACTCGGGGGCGTCAAATGAAAAACTGTTTTTT. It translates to CASSYSGASNEKLFF.

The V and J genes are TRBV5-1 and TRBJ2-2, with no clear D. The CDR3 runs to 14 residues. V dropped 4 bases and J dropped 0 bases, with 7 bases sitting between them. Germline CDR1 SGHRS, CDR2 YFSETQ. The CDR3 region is CASSTDPNTGELFF. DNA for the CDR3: TGCGCCAGCAGCACAGACCCGAACACCGGGGAGCTGTTTTTT. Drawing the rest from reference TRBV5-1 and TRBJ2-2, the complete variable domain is KAGVTQTPRYLIKTRGQQVTLSCSPISGHRSVSWYQQTPGQGLQFLFEYFSETQRNKGNFPGRFSGRQFSNSRSEMNVSTLELGDSALYLCASSTDPNTGELFFGEGSRLTVL.

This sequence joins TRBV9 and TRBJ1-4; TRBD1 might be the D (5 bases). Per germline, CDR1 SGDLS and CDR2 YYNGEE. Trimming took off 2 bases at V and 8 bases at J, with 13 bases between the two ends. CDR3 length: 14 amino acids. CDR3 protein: CASSVGGGGEKLFF. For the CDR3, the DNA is TGTGCCAGCAGCGTCGGTGGGGGAGGGGAAAAACTGTTTTTT.

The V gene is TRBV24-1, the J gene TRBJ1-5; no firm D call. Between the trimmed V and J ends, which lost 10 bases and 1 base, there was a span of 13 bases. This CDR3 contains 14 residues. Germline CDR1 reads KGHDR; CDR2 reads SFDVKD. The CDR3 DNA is TGTGCCACTGCCGAACCTCGGAGCAATCAGCCCCAGCATTTT. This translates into CATAEPRSNQPQHF.

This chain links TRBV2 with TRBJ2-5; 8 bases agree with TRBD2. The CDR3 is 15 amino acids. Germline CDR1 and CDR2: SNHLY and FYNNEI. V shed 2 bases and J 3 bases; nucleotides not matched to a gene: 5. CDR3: CASSENSGIEETQYF. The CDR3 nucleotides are TGTGCCAGCAGTGAAAATAGCGGGATAGAAGAGACCCAGTACTTC.

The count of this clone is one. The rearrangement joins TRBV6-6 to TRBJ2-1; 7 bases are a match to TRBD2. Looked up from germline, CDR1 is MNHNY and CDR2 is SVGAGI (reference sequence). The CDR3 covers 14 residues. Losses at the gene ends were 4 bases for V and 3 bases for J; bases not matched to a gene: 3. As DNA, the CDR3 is TGTGCCAGCAGTTTGGGCGGGAGCTACAATGAGCAGTTCTTC. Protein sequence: CASSLGGSYNEQFF.

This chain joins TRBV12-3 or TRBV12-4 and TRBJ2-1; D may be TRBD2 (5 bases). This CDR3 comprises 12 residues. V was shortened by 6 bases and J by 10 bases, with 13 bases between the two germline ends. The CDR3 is CASSPSSGEQFF. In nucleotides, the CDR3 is TGTGCCAGCAGCCCCTCTTCGGGGGAGCAGTTCTTC.

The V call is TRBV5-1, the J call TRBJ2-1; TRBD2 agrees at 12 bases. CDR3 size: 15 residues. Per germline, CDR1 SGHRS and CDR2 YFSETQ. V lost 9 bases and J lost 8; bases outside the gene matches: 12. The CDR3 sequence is CATSFGLAGGDEQFF. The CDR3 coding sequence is TGCGCCACCTCTTTCGGGCTAGCGGGAGGGGATGAGCAGTTCTTC.

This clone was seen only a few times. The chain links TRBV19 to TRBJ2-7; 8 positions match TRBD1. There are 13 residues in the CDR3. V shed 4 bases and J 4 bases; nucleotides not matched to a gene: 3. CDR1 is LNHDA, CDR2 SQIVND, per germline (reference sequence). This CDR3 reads CASSTQGEYEQYF. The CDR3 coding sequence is TGTGCCAGTAGTACACAGGGGGAGTACGAGCAGTACTTC. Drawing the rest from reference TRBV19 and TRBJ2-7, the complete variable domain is DGGITQSPKYLFRKEGQNVTLSCEQNLNHDAMYWYRQDPGQGLRLIYYSQIVNDFQKGDIAEGYSVSREKKESFPLTVTSAQKNPTAFYLCASSTQGEYEQYFGPGTRLTVT.

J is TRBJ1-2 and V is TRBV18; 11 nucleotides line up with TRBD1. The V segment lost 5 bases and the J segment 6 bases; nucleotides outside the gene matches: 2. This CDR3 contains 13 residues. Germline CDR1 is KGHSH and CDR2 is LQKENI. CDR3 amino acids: CASSGQGADGYTF. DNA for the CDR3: TGTGCCAGCTCAGGACAGGGGGCGGATGGCTACACCTTC.

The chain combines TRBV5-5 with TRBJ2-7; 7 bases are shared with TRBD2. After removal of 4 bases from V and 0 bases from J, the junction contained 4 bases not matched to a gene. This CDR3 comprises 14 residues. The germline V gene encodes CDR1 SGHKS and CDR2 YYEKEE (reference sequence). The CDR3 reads CASSEWDYSYEQYF. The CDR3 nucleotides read TGTGCCAGCAGCGAGTGGGACTACTCCTACGAGCAGTACTTC.

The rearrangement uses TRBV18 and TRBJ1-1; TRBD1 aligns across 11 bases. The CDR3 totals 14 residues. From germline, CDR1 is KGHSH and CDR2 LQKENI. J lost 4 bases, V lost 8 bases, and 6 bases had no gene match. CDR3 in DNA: TGTGCCAGCCGCCGGGACAGGGGGGGCACTGAAGCTTTCTTT. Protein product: CASRRDRGGTEAFF.

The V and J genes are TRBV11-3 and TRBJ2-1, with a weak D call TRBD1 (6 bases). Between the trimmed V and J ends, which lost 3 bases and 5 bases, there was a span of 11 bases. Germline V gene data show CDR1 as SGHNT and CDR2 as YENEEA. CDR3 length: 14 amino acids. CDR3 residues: CASSFGQLNNEQFF. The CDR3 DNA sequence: TGTGCCAGCAGCTTCGGACAGTTGAACAATGAGCAGTTCTTC.